One T cell receptor beta chain is described in this entry. The CDR3 runs 16 residues. Germline lookup yields CDR1 MNHNY and CDR2 SVGAGI (reference sequence). J was trimmed by 1 base and V by 6 bases; bases with no gene match: 9. The entry originates in a study of cytomegalovirus exposure and HLA in healthy donors. Study at large: Genetic ancestry analysis placed about 80% of the 398 donors that were genotyped in the Caucasian-associated cluster.

Vbeta (60) and Jbeta (13) primers were used in the PCR. In the original analysis: An analysis performed later counted 74 million or so unique TCR beta chains (roughly 11 million of them shared). The method was immunoSEQ multiplex PCR; TCRdb's version includes in-frame clones alone and lacks a portion of them. That table is the source of V, J and clone size, and D and trimming were worked out from the DNA. In the table there are around 76,000 clones, roughly 64% of which are singletons. The V call is TRBV6-6, the J call TRBJ1-1, with 9 bases lining up with TRBD1. The source is a man aged 35-49 years in good health and CMV-seropositive. Material: PBMCs. The CDR3 bases are TGTGCCAGCAGGCGACCGGGACAGGGCACGAACACTGAAGCTTTCTTT. Protein product: CASRRPGQGTNTEAFF.